This T cell receptor beta chain was obtained from a study of OX40 agonist ivuxolimab in advanced cancers. Study-level background: Three individuals attained partial responses, comprising one hepatocellular carcinoma case and two cutaneous melanoma cases. Study observations and caveats: The CD4+ and CD8+ T cells in the blood had expanded clonally by week 6 at 0.1 to 3.0 mg/kg.

Concerning this clone itself: Its target is unknown.

Germline assignment: CDR1 SGHRS and CDR2 YFSETQ. CDR3 length: 19 amino acids. V was cut by 1 base and J by 1 base, with 18 bases left in between. TCRdb keeps only in-frame clones here, not all; method: immunoSEQ multiplex PCR. The sample yields about 68,000 clones, approximately 87% seen once. The investigators sampled blood at baseline, at cycle 4 day 1, and at cycle 7 day 1. This TCR derives from an adult with an advanced solid tumor such as melanoma, head and neck, liver or kidney cancer. Sequenced here: CD4+ or CD8+ T cells sorted from blood, sampled in a trial of the OX40 agonist ivuxolimab. This chain uses TRBV5-1 with TRBJ2-6; no firm D call. The CDR3 here is CASSLQFRARNSGANVLTF. In nucleotides, the CDR3 is TGCGCCAGCAGCTTGCAGTTTAGGGCTAGGAATTCTGGGGCCAACGTCCTGACTTTC.